The sequence of this T cell receptor beta chain was determined in a study of T cell repertoires in cytomegalovirus infection (dated by TCRdb to about 2019). Regarding the research as a whole: Because public TCR beta signatures pointed to carriage of CMV infection together with the matching HLA type, the HLA type of each donor mattered for the analysis. Points the paper makes about the study in general: In both this cohort and an independent roughly 330-donor cohort, the cumulative frequency of public TCR beta family members distinguished carriers of CMV infection plus the relevant HLA type. The ex vivo response was dominated by HLA-C-restricted CMV-specific TCR beta clonotypes, which also provided the single most frequent clonotype in two of eight donors.

On this clonotype itself: Its cognate antigen has yet to be identified. No base qualities exist here, and no much larger clone lies one base off it.

Data came from an Illumina HiSeq 1500. The public sequencing data were trimmed at Q25 with fastp and processed into clonotypes with MiXCR by TCRdb, which kept only in-frame beta chains. Rows merge per CDR3 protein into single entries with the most common DNA and genes. The sample has around 630,000 distinct CDR3 sequences on record, 20% to 25% of them singletons. Under 8.5% of the sample rests with the top ten. CDR1 and CDR2 were assigned from the germline V gene (reference sequence) as SEHNR and FQNEAQ. V gives up 5 bases and J gives up 4 bases, and the segment between their germline ends measures 21 bases. The CDR3 contains 18 residues, cysteine and phenylalanine counted. Just CDR3 DNA is preserved here, 54 bases in frame from base 1.

This sequence uses TRBV7-9 and TRBJ2-6, with TRBD1 as a weak D call on 6 bases. The clonotype was recovered from a human donor in good health (CMV status not recorded). Some clones in this sample may be carry-over from other donors' samples. The sample taken for sequencing was CD8+ T cells from PBMCs. The DNA reads as follows: TGTGCCAGCAGCCCGACTACAGGGATTCTGCTCGGGGCCAACGTCCTGACTTTC. This codes for CASSPTTGILLGANVLTF.